The 22 T cell receptor beta chains reported below all come from one sample, sequenced in a study of vaccination effects on CD4 cells after COVID-19. TCRdb keeps only in-frame clones here, not all; method: immunoSEQ multiplex PCR. The sample lists just under 65,000 clones; about 71% were seen once. These receptors' targets are unknown. Expansion of antigen-specific CD4+ T cells with viral peptide pools was carried out by the ViraFEST assay before sequencing. The authors isolated CD4+ T cells after more than eight days of culture. Having tested negative for nucleocapsid antibodies, the vaccine recipients showed no prior SARS-CoV-2 infection. Sequences were derived from CD4+ T cells from PBMCs cultured with HCoV-OC43 spike peptides, sampled before COVID-19 vaccination. Sample subset: HCoV-OC43 spike overlapping peptide pool stimulation. The source of these receptors is a human donor who received a COVID-19 vaccine.

The rearrangement joins TRBV15 to TRBJ1-5; 8 bases agree with TRBD1. Germline lookup yields CDR1 LNHNV and CDR2 YYDKDF (reference sequence). Trimming took 3 bases from V and 0 from J; bases not matched to a gene: 13. The CDR3 contains 19 residues. CDR3 DNA: TGTGCCACCAGCAGCGCGGGACAGGCCCCGAGGGCTAGCAATCAGCCCCAGCATTTT. Its protein product is CATSSAGQAPRASNQPQHF.

In DNA form, the CDR3 reads TGCGCCAGCAGCTTGGATCCAGATACGCAGTATTTT. Encoded protein: CASSLDPDTQYF. This chain uses TRBV5-1 with TRBJ2-3; no clear D. This CDR3 spans 12 amino acids. The V and J ends lost 0 bases and 4 bases respectively, with 3 bases between them. The germline gives CDR1 SGHRS, CDR2 YFSETQ.

This clone was observed a handful of times. The gene calls are TRBV2 and TRBJ1-1; a possible D gene is TRBD1 (5 bases). In germline, CDR1 is SNHLY, CDR2 FYNNEI. The CDR3 has 13 amino acids. Between the trimmed V and J ends, which lost 2 bases and 4 bases, there was a span of 8 bases. DNA of the CDR3: TGTGCCAGCAGTGAACAGCAGGGCACTGAAGCTTTCTTT. Translation: CASSEQQGTEAFF.

The chain couples TRBV18 to TRBJ1-2; possible D gene TRBD1, 6 bases. Germline lookup yields CDR1 KGHSH and CDR2 LQKENI. Trimming stripped 3 bases from V and 3 bases from J, with 14 bases between. This CDR3 has 15 amino acids. This CDR3 is CASSPFGAGDYGYTF. The CDR3 DNA sequence: TGTGCCAGCTCACCCTTCGGGGCAGGGGACTATGGCTACACCTTC.

The sample holds a few counts of this clone. This sequence joins TRBV10-1 and TRBJ1-2; 8 nucleotides match TRBD1. Unmatched junction bases numbered 14, after V lost 6 bases and J lost 5 bases. The CDR3 contains 16 residues. Germline assignment: CDR1 WNHNN and CDR2 SYGVQD (reference sequence). Here the CDR3 reads CASSPWTGRGSYGYTF. CDR3 nucleotide sequence: TGCGCCAGCAGCCCATGGACAGGGCGTGGTAGTTATGGCTACACCTTC.

The chain joins TRBV29-1 to TRBJ1-2, with 9 positions matching TRBD1. This CDR3 has 16 amino acids. V dropped 0 bases and J dropped 4; count of bases not matched to a gene: 9. CDR1 is SQVTM, CDR2 ANQGSEA, per germline. The CDR3, as DNA: TGCAGCGTTGAAGACCGGACAGGGGATAGGGGCTATGGCTACACCTTC. Residues: CSVEDRTGDRGYGYTF.

The rearrangement links TRBV28 to TRBJ2-1, with 7 bases lining up with TRBD1. Trimming took 6 bases from V and 4 from J; bases not matched to a gene: 6. CDR3 length equals 14 residues. Germline values: CDR1 MDHEN, CDR2 SYDVKM. The CDR3 DNA sequence: TGTGCCAGCAGCGTTAACAGGGGATACAATGAGCAGTTCTTC. Its protein product is CASSVNRGYNEQFF. The full variable domain, completed using reference TRBV28 and TRBJ2-1, is DVKVTQSSRYLVKRTGEKVFLECVQDMDHENMFWYRQDPGLGLRLIYFSYDVKMKEKGDIPEGYSVSREKKERFSLILESASTNQTSMYLCASSVNRGYNEQFFGPGTRLTVL.

The J gene is TRBJ1-1, the V gene TRBV19, with a weak D call TRBD1 (5 bases). Germline V gene sequence: CDR1 LNHDA, CDR2 SQIVND (reference sequence). The CDR3 loop spans 14 amino acids. Trimming pared 9 bases from V and 1 base from J, leaving 15 bases between. DNA for the CDR3: TGTGCCAGCCTACAACATCAGGGGAACACTGAAGCTTTCTTT. This sequence encodes CASLQHQGNTEAFF.

The rearrangement links TRBV20-1 to TRBJ1-1, with D maybe TRBD1 (6 bases). This CDR3 has 15 residues. The V gene's germline CDR1 is DFQATT and CDR2 SNEGSKA (reference sequence). The ends were cut back, 3 bases at V and 1 base at J, with 15 bases in the middle. CDR3 loop: CSASRGHSGNTEAFF. In DNA form, the CDR3 reads TGCAGTGCTAGTAGGGGACATTCGGGGAACACTGAAGCTTTCTTT.

V usage is TRBV9 and J usage is TRBJ2-5; D remains ambiguous. The CDR3 length is 14 residues. Trimming took off 6 bases at V and 4 bases at J, with 16 bases between the two ends. Germline CDR1 reads SGDLS; CDR2 reads YYNGEE. The CDR3 spells CASTRLPQGETQYF. CDR3 nucleotides: TGTGCCAGCACCCGGCTTCCACAAGGAGAGACCCAGTACTTC.

This sequence joins TRBV30 and TRBJ1-1; 7 bases match TRBD1. The CDR3 runs 13 residues. The V gene's germline CDR1 is GTSNPN and CDR2 SVGIG (reference sequence). The V gene end was trimmed by 2 bases and the J gene end by 1 base; junction bases not matched to a gene: 1. The CDR3 coding sequence is TGTGCCTGGAGTCGGGACAGGAACACTGAAGCTTTCTTT. Translation gives CAWSRDRNTEAFF.

The CDR3 here is CASSPGGWYEQYV. The CDR3 DNA reads as TGCGCCAGCAGCCCTGGAGGGTGGTACGAGCAGTACGTC. The rearrangement joins TRBV5-1 to TRBJ2-7; D is possibly TRBD2 (6 bases). From germline, CDR1 is SGHRS and CDR2 YFSETQ. The CDR3 is 13 amino acids. The V end lost 4 bases, the J end lost 4 bases, and 12 bases lay between the germline ends.

The gene calls are TRBV3-1 (or the pseudogene TRBV3-2) and TRBJ2-5; TRBD1 or TRBD2 may be the D gene (5 bases each). The CDR3 loop spans 16 amino acids. Per germline, CDR1 LGHDT and CDR2 YNNKEL (reference sequence). V shed 3 bases and J shed 3 bases, with 17 bases lying between them. In DNA form, the CDR3 reads TGTGCCAGCAGCCATGGGACCGCCACTCCCAAAGAGACCCAGTACTTC. This sequence encodes CASSHGTATPKETQYF.

The chain is built from TRBV6-5 and TRBJ2-6; D uncertain. CDR1 is MNHEY and CDR2 is SVGAGI in the germline V gene. V was trimmed by 8 bases and J by 1 base, leaving 6 bases between them. The CDR3 extends over 13 amino acids. The CDR3 nucleotides are TGTGCCAGCTCCCGATCTGGGGCCAACGTCCTGACTTTC. Protein sequence: CASSRSGANVLTF.

This sequence joins TRBV28 and TRBJ2-2, with a weak D call TRBD1 (6 bases). V lost 2 bases and J lost 6, with 7 bases in between. This CDR3 has 13 residues. Germline V CDR1 and CDR2: MDHEN, SYDVKM. The CDR3 DNA sequence: TGTGCCAGCAGTTTAACAGGGCCCGGGGAGCTGTTTTTT. Encoded protein: CASSLTGPGELFF.

The chain links TRBV5-1 to TRBJ1-2; a weak D match, TRBD1 (6 bases). Germline V gene data show CDR1 as SGHRS and CDR2 as YFSETQ. With 0 bases removed from V and 6 bases from J, the gap between germline ends came to 12 bases. This CDR3 spans 14 amino acids. The CDR3 sequence is CASSLEMGADGYTF. DNA of the CDR3: TGCGCCAGCAGCTTGGAGATGGGGGCAGATGGCTACACCTTC. The variable domain in full, completed from reference TRBV5-1 and TRBJ1-2, reads KAGVTQTPRYLIKTRGQQVTLSCSPISGHRSVSWYQQTPGQGLQFLFEYFSETQRNKGNFPGRFSGRQFSNSRSEMNVSTLELGDSALYLCASSLEMGADGYTFGSGTRLTVV.

V and J are TRBV3-1 (or the pseudogene TRBV3-2) and TRBJ2-7, with D possibly TRBD1 on 5 matching bases. In germline, CDR1 is LGHDT, CDR2 YNNKEL (reference sequence). V shed 5 bases and J shed 4 bases, with 24 bases lying between them. The length of the CDR3 is 17 residues. The CDR3 spells CASSANIVDKTQYEQYV. The CDR3 region has the DNA TGTGCCAGCAGCGCGAATATAGTGGACAAAACACAATACGAGCAGTACGTC.

The CDR3 DNA reads as TGTGCCAGCAGCCTCTCTGGAGGACAGGGGGCTAGGTTCTTC. Protein sequence: CASSLSGGQGARFF. V and J are TRBV3-1 (or the pseudogene TRBV3-2) and TRBJ2-1, with 11 positions matching TRBD1. With 4 bases clipped from V and 15 bases from J, the junction kept 11 bases outside the gene matches. The CDR3 sequence is 14 residues long. Per the germline V gene, CDR1 is LGHDT and CDR2 is YNNKEL (reference sequence).

This clone was seen once. The chain uses TRBV18 and TRBJ2-7; D is undetermined. The CDR3 is 15 amino acids. Germline-derived CDR1 and CDR2 are KGHSH and LQKENI. V was shortened by 3 bases and J by 0 bases, with 12 bases between the two germline ends. This CDR3 is CASSPSPGLSYEQYV. The CDR3 coding sequence is TGTGCCAGCTCACCCTCCCCCGGGCTCTCCTACGAGCAGTACGTC.

This clone was seen a few times. The chain links TRBV4-1 to TRBJ1-5; 10 bases are a match to TRBD1. V shed 3 bases, J shed 3 bases, and the junction held 14 bases outside the gene matches. Germline CDR1 MGHRA, CDR2 YSYEKL. The CDR3 totals 19 residues. Written as DNA, the CDR3 is TGCGCCAGCAGCCAGATCTGGGACAGGGGAACCACTAACAATCAGCCCCAGCATTTT. Protein sequence: CASSQIWDRGTTNNQPQHF.

The rearrangement uses TRBV5-5 and TRBJ1-2; 7 bases fit TRBD1. Trimming took 4 bases from V and 8 from J; bases not matched to a gene: 5. The CDR3 loop spans 12 amino acids. Germline V CDR1 and CDR2: SGHKS, YYEKEE (reference sequence). The CDR3 sequence: CASSPGQYGYTF. The CDR3 region has the DNA TGTGCCAGCAGCCCGGGACAGTACGGCTACACCTTC.

The V call is TRBV5-1, the J call TRBJ2-7, with 8 bases fitting TRBD1. The CDR3 length is 13 residues. CDR1 and CDR2 from the germline V gene are SGHRS and YFSETQ. The V segment lost 4 bases and the J segment 6 bases; nucleotides outside the gene matches: 6. Here the CDR3 DNA reads TGCGCCAGCAGCCCCGGGACAGGTGGCGAGCAGTACGTC. Residues: CASSPGTGGEQYV.